The present T cell receptor beta chain was sequenced within a study of post-analysis software for immune sequencing data. Study-wide background: The study covered relapsing-remitting, secondary progressive and progressive-relapsing courses of multiple sclerosis. Study results and limitations: F-measure co-clustering was strong for batch-matched samples. Five or six TRBV segments were significantly more frequent in patients than in controls. TRBV5-6, TRBV5-1 and TRBV20-1 were among these segments. Compared against controls, patients with multiple sclerosis displayed significantly lower normalized Chao1 diversity.

Germline loops: CDR1 KGHSH, CDR2 LQKENI. The J segment lost 1 base and the V segment lost 6 bases, leaving 2 bases of the junction unmatched. This CDR3 is built from 14 residues. Tagging with unique molecular identifiers was a feature of the TCR beta cDNA libraries. There were roughly 0.9 to 10 million T cells, and roughly 0.5 million cDNA molecules came from them. TCRdb redid the calling of the PCR reads with MiXCR, one entry per CDR3 protein. Among 180,000 or so distinct CDR3 sequences listed, approximately 29% were seen once. As concerns this clonotype: Its target is unknown.

Sample: blood. The chain couples TRBV18 to TRBJ2-3, with TRBD2 matching over 9 bases. The receptor was isolated from a girl aged 2 to 17 with multiple sclerosis. CDR3 residues: CASSRTSGTDTQYF. The CDR3 nucleotides read TGTGCCAGCTCGCGGACTAGCGGCACAGATACGCAGTATTTT.